This T cell receptor beta chain appears in the sequencing data of a study of cytomegalovirus exposure and HLA in healthy donors. The protocol was immunoSEQ multiplex PCR, while the TCRdb copy is restricted to in-frame clones and leaves out a portion. The repertoire holds a few hundred thousand clones, roughly 89% seen once, with over 0.75% in the top ten. Study-wide findings and caveats: Overall, around 160 TCR beta chains were annotated as cytomegalovirus-associated.

J gave up 6 bases and V 4 bases, and 3 bases lay outside the gene matches. The CDR3 runs 13 residues. Germline V gene lookup returns CDR1 SEHNR and CDR2 FQNEAQ (reference sequence). To note about this clone: Its antigen is not identified.

This clonotype originated in a woman aged 18-29 years in good health and CMV-seronegative. The sample taken for sequencing was PBMCs. The chain links TRBV7-9 to TRBJ1-1; the match to TRBD1 covers 9 bases. CDR3: CASSSQGAPEAFF. The CDR3 region has the DNA TGTGCCAGCAGCTCACAGGGGGCCCCTGAAGCTTTCTTT.